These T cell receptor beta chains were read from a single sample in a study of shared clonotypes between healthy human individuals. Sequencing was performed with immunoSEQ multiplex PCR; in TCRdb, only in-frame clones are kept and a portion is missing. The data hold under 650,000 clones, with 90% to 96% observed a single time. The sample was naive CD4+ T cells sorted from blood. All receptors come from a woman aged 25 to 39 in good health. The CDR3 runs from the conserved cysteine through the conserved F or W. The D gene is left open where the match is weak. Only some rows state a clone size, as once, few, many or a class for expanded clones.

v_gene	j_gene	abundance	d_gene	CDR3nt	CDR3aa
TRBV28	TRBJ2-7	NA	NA	TGTGCCAGCAGTCCCCCCTTTGGGGACATACGTGACGAGCAGTACTTC	CASSPPFGDIRDEQYF
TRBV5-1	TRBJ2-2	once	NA	TGCGCCAGCAGCTACAGCACGAACACCGGGGAGCTGTTTTTT	CASSYSTNTGELFF
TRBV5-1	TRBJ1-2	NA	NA	TGCGCCAGCAGCTTGGCCGGGACCCCCTATGGCTACACCTTC	CASSLAGTPYGYTF
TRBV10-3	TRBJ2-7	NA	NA	TGTGCCATCAGTGAGTTATCCTACGAGCAGTACTTC	CAISELSYEQYF
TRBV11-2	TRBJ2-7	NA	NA	TGTGCCAGCAGCTTAGTAGGCGACGAGCAGTACTTC	CASSLVGDEQYF
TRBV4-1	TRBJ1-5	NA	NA	TGCGCCAGCAGCCAAGTCTGGTTTACAGGCGATCAGCCCCAGCATTTT	CASSQVWFTGDQPQHF
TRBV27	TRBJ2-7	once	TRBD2	TGTGCCAGCAGTTTTCAGCGGGAGTCCTACGAGCAGTACTTC	CASSFQRESYEQYF
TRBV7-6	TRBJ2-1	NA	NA	TGTGCCAGCAGCTTTGGCGGCTCCTACAATGAGCAGTTCTTC	CASSFGGSYNEQFF
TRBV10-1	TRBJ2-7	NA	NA	TGCGCCAGCAGTGTTTCGCGGGGTAGCTACGAGCAGTACTTC	CASSVSRGSYEQYF
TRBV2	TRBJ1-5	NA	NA	TGTGCCAGCAGTGATGACCTTCAGCCCCAGCATTTT	CASSDDLQPQHF
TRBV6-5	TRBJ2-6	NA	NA	TGTGCCAGCAGTTTCGGCGACTCTGGGGCCAACGTCCTGACTTTC	CASSFGDSGANVLTF